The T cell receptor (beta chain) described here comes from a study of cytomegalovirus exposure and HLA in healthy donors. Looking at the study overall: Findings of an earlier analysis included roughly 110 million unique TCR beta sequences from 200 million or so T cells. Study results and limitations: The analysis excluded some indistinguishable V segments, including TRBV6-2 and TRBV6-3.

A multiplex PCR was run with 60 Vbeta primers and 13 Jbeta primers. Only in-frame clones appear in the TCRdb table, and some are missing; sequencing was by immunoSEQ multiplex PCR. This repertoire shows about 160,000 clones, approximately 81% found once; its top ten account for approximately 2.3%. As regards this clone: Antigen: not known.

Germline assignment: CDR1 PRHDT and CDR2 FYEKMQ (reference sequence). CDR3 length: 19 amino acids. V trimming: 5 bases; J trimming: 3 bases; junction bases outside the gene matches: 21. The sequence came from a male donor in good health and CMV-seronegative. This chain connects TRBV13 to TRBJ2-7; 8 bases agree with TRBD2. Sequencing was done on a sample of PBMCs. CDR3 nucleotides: TGTGCCAGCAGCATAGCTTGGGACGGTGCATCGGGGGGGGGCTACGAGCAGTACTTC. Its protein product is CASSIAWDGASGGGYEQYF.